The text below deals with one T cell receptor (beta chain). Method: immunoSEQ multiplex PCR; TCRdb's copy keeps in-frame clones and lacks some. The sample lists around 63,000 clones, around 91% occurring once. Germline trimming cut 5 bases from V and 6 bases from J; bases unmatched to any gene: 7. Germline lookup yields CDR1 SGHNT and CDR2 YYREEE (reference sequence). CDR3 length: 15 amino acids. The data derive from a study of T cell changes during pregnancy in multiple sclerosis. The receptor was isolated from a female donor in good health, enrolled as a control in a pregnancy study. This sample comprised peripheral blood, obtained after pregnancy. This rearrangement joins TRBV5-4 to TRBJ1-6, with 8 bases aligning to TRBD1. The CDR3 DNA reads TGTGCCAGCAGTTCCTGGACAGGGCCTAATTCACCCCTCCACTTT. Encoded protein: CASSSWTGPNSPLHF.